This T cell receptor (beta chain) was recorded in a study of cytomegalovirus exposure and HLA in healthy donors. Researchers ran the PCR with 60 Vbeta and 13 Jbeta primers. Produced via immunoSEQ multiplex PCR; TCRdb's table is partial and in-frame only. The sample carries roughly 170,000 clones, roughly 84% recorded once. V shed 0 bases and J shed 8 bases, with 12 bases lying between them. The V gene's germline CDR1 is MNHNY and CDR2 SVGAGI (reference sequence). This CDR3 spans 14 amino acids. Sequences were obtained from PBMCs. The sequence was obtained from a girl under 10 years old in good health and CMV-seropositive. The J gene is TRBJ2-3, the V gene TRBV6-6, with D possibly being TRBD2 (5 bases). The CDR3 DNA reads as TGTGCCAGCAGTTACTCGAATTTTGAGGGTACGCAGTATTTT. Translation: CASSYSNFEGTQYF.